This passage covers 22 T cell receptor beta chains from one sample sequenced in a study of T cells expressing NK-cell markers. TCRdb reprocessed the 5' RACE reads and reports one entry per CDR3 protein, with no DNA. The sample has approximately 380,000 distinct CDR3 sequences, and its top ten clones hold over 4%. The sample was blood T cells: a sorted CD56 or NKG2C T cell subset, CD4+ or CD8+ T cells, or bulk PBMC T cells (not recorded which). The receptors here all came from a man aged 18-75 years in good health.

V gene TRBV29-1 combines with J gene TRBJ1-6. The CDR3 extends over 14 amino acids. Germline V gene data show CDR1 as SQVTM and CDR2 as ANQGSEA. CDR3 loop: CSAKLGSYNSPLHF.

The chain recombines TRBV20-1 with TRBJ2-5; TCRdb reports TRBD1, a call that lacks DNA to check it against. Germline V CDR1 and CDR2: DFQATT, SNEGSKA (reference sequence). This CDR3 contains 14 residues. The CDR3 region is CSARVQQGAKTQYF.

V and J are TRBV20-1 and TRBJ1-1; no DNA is available, so the TRBD1 call from TCRdb remains unchecked. The CDR3 covers 15 residues. Looked up from germline, CDR1 is DFQATT and CDR2 is SNEGSKA (reference sequence). CDR3 sequence reads: CSASRDGTGTLGAFF.

The rearrangement uses TRBV6-1 and TRBJ1-5; the TRBD1 assignment by TCRdb is unverifiable without DNA. This CDR3 is 15 amino acids long. Per the germline V gene, CDR1 is MNHNS and CDR2 is SASEGT. CDR3 sequence: CASRTDRNSNQPQHF.

V is TRBV12-3 or TRBV12-4 and J is TRBJ2-3; TCRdb returns TRBD2, unconfirmable since there is no DNA. The CDR3 totals 15 residues. The CDR3 loop reads CASSSQTTYRGTQYF.

The chain recombines TRBV19 with TRBJ1-5; TCRdb's D call of TRBD1 is untestable without DNA. There are 16 residues in the CDR3. The V gene's germline CDR1 is LNHDA and CDR2 SQIVND (reference sequence). CDR3 protein: CASSMRDRKPNQPQHF.

The V call is TRBV12-3 or TRBV12-4, the J call TRBJ1-1; TCRdb designates TRBD1, a call that cannot be tested without DNA. The CDR3 is 15 residues long. CDR3 protein: CASSPGQGANTEAFF.

The chain is built from TRBV6-5 and TRBJ2-4; TCRdb's D call, TRBD1, is unchecked because there is no DNA. The germline gives CDR1 MNHEY, CDR2 SVGAGI. The CDR3 runs 18 residues. The CDR3 region is CASSYSTRGVGAKNIQYF.

The chain joins TRBV9 to TRBJ2-3; TCRdb picks TRBD2, but there is no DNA to check that call. The length of the CDR3 is 15 residues. Germline loops: CDR1 SGDLS, CDR2 YYNGEE. CDR3: CASRPPGLQSATQYF.

The chain recombines TRBV6-1 with TRBJ1-2; the TCRdb call, TRBD1, lacks DNA for checking. The CDR3 length is 14 residues. Germline CDR1 reads MNHNS; CDR2 reads SASEGT. This CDR3 reads CASSRYRDRVDYTF.

The CDR3 protein is CASTAWGAYQETQYF. The chain employs TRBV6-2 or TRBV6-3 and TRBJ2-5; TCRdb names TRBD1, which stays unverified in the absence of DNA. The CDR3 runs to 15 residues. Germline lookup yields CDR1 MNHEY and CDR2 SVGEGT.

V and J are TRBV14 and TRBJ1-1; the D call from TCRdb, TRBD1, cannot be confirmed without DNA. Germline assignment: CDR1 SGHDN and CDR2 FVKESK. This CDR3 is built from 16 residues. CDR3 in amino acids: CASSQDRGRVTTEAFF.

The J gene is TRBJ1-1, the V gene TRBV9. Germline CDR1 and CDR2: SGDLS and YYNGEE. This CDR3 has 13 amino acids. CDR3 residues: CASSGRTRTEAFF.

The chain couples TRBV12-3 or TRBV12-4 to TRBJ1-5; without DNA, the TCRdb call of TRBD1 cannot be checked. This CDR3 contains 15 residues. The CDR3 is CASSPQGGRNQPQHF.

The J gene is TRBJ2-3, the V gene TRBV5-1; TCRdb calls TRBD2, which cannot be checked without DNA. Germline CDR1 and CDR2: SGHRS and YFSETQ. The CDR3 length is 19 residues. CDR3 amino acids: CASSRRGSGGSTSTDTQYF.

The gene calls are TRBV20-1 and TRBJ2-5; lacking DNA, the TRBD2 call made by TCRdb goes unchecked. Germline CDR1 DFQATT, CDR2 SNEGSKA (reference sequence). This CDR3 is 13 amino acids long. CDR3 protein: CSAGHRGGETQYF.

J is TRBJ2-7 and V is TRBV6-1; TCRdb's assignment of TRBD1 cannot be checked, as there is no DNA. The CDR3 contains 18 residues. CDR1 MNHNS and CDR2 SASEGT come from the germline V gene. CDR3 in amino acids: CASSLPIQTGDMAYEQYF.

This chain connects TRBV6-1 to TRBJ2-7; as DNA is missing, the TRBD1 call by TCRdb cannot be tested. Germline CDR1 is MNHNS and CDR2 is SASEGT. This CDR3 region has 15 residues. CDR3 in amino acids: CASRPRVRLIYEQYF.

V gene TRBV5-1 combines with J gene TRBJ2-5; the D call from TCRdb, TRBD2, cannot be confirmed without DNA. The CDR3 extends over 17 amino acids. The V gene's germline CDR1 is SGHRS and CDR2 YFSETQ. The CDR3 here is CASSDRTSGGSQETQYF.

The chain joins TRBV4-1 to TRBJ2-3; the TCRdb D gene call, TRBD2, has no DNA to confirm it. Germline CDR1 is MGHRA and CDR2 is YSYEKL. The CDR3 contains 17 residues. CDR3 protein: CASSQPLAGGRRDTQYF.

The V call is TRBV18, the J call TRBJ2-5; TCRdb selects TRBD1, and the lack of DNA leaves this call unchecked. The CDR3 is 17 amino acids. Germline V gene data show CDR1 as KGHSH and CDR2 as LQKENI. The CDR3 loop reads CASSPRPPGQGQETQYF.

The chain links TRBV7-3 to TRBJ2-5; TCRdb outputs TRBD1, but without DNA this stays unchecked. The CDR3 length is 19 residues. CDR1 is SGHTA, CDR2 FQGTGA, per germline. The CDR3 loop reads CASSPLGGGRGMMRETQYF.